Listed below are T cell receptor beta chains from one sample, sequenced in a study of CD8+CD57+ T cells in acquired aplastic anemia. MiXCR, run by TCRdb on the reads, gives a single entry per CDR3 protein. The sample lists around 180,000 distinct CDR3 sequences; almost 50% were seen once. The specimen sequenced was sorted CD4+, CD8+, or CD8+CD57+ T cells (not recorded which) from PBMCs. The receptors come from a human donor with aplastic anemia. CDR3s include the opening cysteine and the closing phenylalanine or tryptophan. A D gene is named only where the DNA matches it firmly. The listing skips clone size in some rows; elsewhere it reads once, few, many or a size class.

size	D	V	J	CDR3	DNA
many	.	TRBV5-4	TRBJ1-3	CASSLRAGSSGNTIYF	TGTGCCAGCAGCTTGAGGGCAGGGTCCTCTGGAAACACCATATATTTT
few	.	TRBV19	TRBJ1-6	CASSIGDGGSPLHF	TGTGCCAGTAGTATCGGTGATGGTGGTTCACCCCTCCACTTT
few	.	TRBV15	TRBJ2-7	CATSRTGYEQYF	TGTGCCACCAGTCGAACCGGCTACGAGCAGTACTTC
.	TRBD1	TRBV5-6	TRBJ2-2	CASSWSQGAPGELFF	TGTGCCAGCAGCTGGTCTCAGGGGGCGCCCGGGGAGCTGTTTTTT
.	TRBD1	TRBV29-1	TRBJ1-1	CSVDRAAGTEAFF	TGCAGCGTGGACAGGGCCGCGGGCACTGAAGCTTTCTTT
.	.	TRBV2	TRBJ1-2	CASRRSPTNYGYTF	TGTGCCAGCAGAAGGAGCCCAACTAACTATGGCTACACCTTC
many	.	TRBV7-6	TRBJ1-4	CASSSGPAAATNEKLFF	TGTGCCAGCAGCTCGGGCCCCGCGGCAGCAACTAATGAAAAACTGTTTTTT
many	.	TRBV7-3	TRBJ1-6	CASSIRGDSPLHF	TGTGCCAGCAGCATCCGGGGAGATTCACCCCTCCACTTT
.	.	TRBV5-6	TRBJ2-4	CASSFPGAGPTNIQYF	TGTGCCAGCAGCTTTCCCGGGGCGGGGCCGACGAACATTCAGTACTTC
many	TRBD1	TRBV5-1	TRBJ1-3	CASSLEAADRPGNTIYF	TGCGCCAGCAGCTTGGAGGCTGCGGACAGGCCTGGAAACACCATATATTTT
many	.	TRBV7-8	TRBJ1-3	CASSRTEINSGNTIYF	TGTGCCAGCAGCCGGACAGAGATAAACTCTGGAAACACCATATATTTT
.	.	TRBV29-1	TRBJ1-2	CSVSGRGAAGYTF	TGCAGCGTTTCCGGGCGGGGGGCGGCTGGCTACACCTTC
many	.	TRBV24-1	TRBJ2-7	CATSDGAGSSYEQYF	TGTGCCACCAGTGACGGGGCGGGGAGCTCCTACGAGCAGTACTTC
many	TRBD1	TRBV5-1	TRBJ1-1	CASRSGRGASEAFF	TGCGCCAGCCGCTCTGGCAGGGGGGCTTCTGAAGCTTTCTTT
.	.	TRBV11-1	TRBJ2-7	CASSLGAGPLSYEQYF	TGTGCCAGCAGCTTAGGGGCAGGACCACTTAGCTACGAGCAGTACTTC
.	.	TRBV2	TRBJ2-7	CASNGVFTFEQYF	TGTGCCAGCAACGGAGTATTTACCTTCGAGCAGTACTTC
many	.	TRBV20-1	TRBJ2-7	CSALQPGSYEQYF	TGCAGTGCTCTCCAGCCGGGGTCCTACGAGCAGTACTTC
.	.	TRBV7-8	TRBJ1-1	CASSLGSRTEAFF	TGTGCCAGCAGCTTAGGATCCAGGACTGAAGCTTTCTTT
many	.	TRBV20-1	TRBJ2-6	CSARGSGANVLTF	TGCAGTGCTAGAGGCTCTGGGGCCAACGTCCTGACTTTC
.	TRBD1	TRBV29-1	TRBJ2-7	CSVAIGTGGENEQYF	TGCAGCGTCGCCATTGGGACAGGGGGCGAAAACGAGCAGTACTTC
many	TRBD1	TRBV5-1	TRBJ2-7	CASSLGQGAYEQYF	TGTGCCAGCAGCTTAGGACAGGGAGCCTACGAGCAGTACTTC
.	TRBD2	TRBV19	TRBJ2-3	CASRLTGGPDTQYF	TGTGCCAGTAGACTAACGGGAGGGCCGGATACGCAGTATTTT
.	TRBD1	TRBV24-1	TRBJ2-3	CATSDPGQGDTQYF	TGTGCCACCAGTGATCCCGGACAGGGGGATACGCAGTATTTT
.	TRBD1	TRBV2	TRBJ2-7	CASSLKGQEGYEQYF	TGTGCCAGCAGTTTAAAGGGACAGGAAGGTTACGAGCAGTACTTC
many	.	TRBV19	TRBJ2-7	CATTSPGQAYEQYF	TGTGCCACCACCTCCCCAGGGCAGGCCTACGAGCAGTACTTC
many	.	TRBV20-1	TRBJ2-3	CSARAGGGRPTDTQYF	TGCAGTGCTAGAGCGGGGGGCGGAAGACCCACAGATACGCAGTATTTT
many	.	TRBV5-4	TRBJ1-5	CASSLWASNQPQHF	TGTGCCAGCAGCTTGTGGGCTAGCAATCAGCCCCAGCATTTT
many	TRBD2	TRBV20-1	TRBJ2-5	CSARWGWTSAYQETQYF	TGCAGTGCTAGATGGGGGTGGACTAGCGCCTACCAAGAGACCCAGTACTTC
few	TRBD2	TRBV6-5	TRBJ2-3	CASRYGLAPTDTQYF	TGTGCCAGCAGATATGGACTAGCGCCGACAGATACGCAGTATTTT
many	.	TRBV7-2	TRBJ1-6	CASSLFSAGADSPLHF	TGTGCCAGCAGCTTATTTTCAGCGGGGGCCGATTCACCCCTCCACTTT
.	.	TRBV6-1	TRBJ1-1	CASSEIGGQNTEAFF	TGTGCCAGCAGTGAAATAGGGGGACAGAACACTGAAGCTTTCTTT
.	TRBD1	TRBV7-3	TRBJ2-3	CASSQPGTGKTDTQYF	TGTGCCAGCAGCCAACCCGGGACAGGGAAAACAGATACGCAGTATTTT
many	.	TRBV5-4	TRBJ1-2	CASSSPTGDRYGYTF	TGTGCCAGCAGCTCACCGACGGGGGATCGCTATGGCTACACCTTC
many	.	TRBV7-3	TRBJ1-6	CASSRTGGRDSPLHF	TGTGCCAGCAGCCGCACTGGGGGCAGGGATTCACCCCTCCACTTT
many	.	TRBV6-1	TRBJ1-6	CASSFRDYNSPLHF	TGTGCCAGCAGTTTCAGGGATTACAATTCACCCCTCCACTTT
many	.	TRBV5-1	TRBJ1-6	CASSPEGFTPNSPLHF	TGCGCCAGCAGCCCGGAGGGGTTCACTCCTAATTCACCCCTCCACTTT
.	TRBD1	TRBV2	TRBJ1-6	CASMGQGADNSPLHF	TGTGCCAGCATGGGACAGGGGGCCGATAATTCACCCCTCCACTTT
.	.	TRBV5-1	TRBJ2-7	CASSLGDSLSGGYEQYF	TGCGCCAGCAGCTTGGGGGACAGCTTAAGCGGGGGCTACGAGCAGTACTTC
.	TRBD2	TRBV11-2	TRBJ2-3	CASSFSGALSSTDTQYF	TGTGCCAGCAGCTTTAGCGGGGCGCTTTCTAGCACAGATACGCAGTATTTT
few	.	TRBV24-1	TRBJ1-2	CATSGGPGYGYTF	TGTGCCACCAGTGGAGGACCGGGGTATGGCTACACCTTC
few	.	TRBV12-3/TRBV12-4	TRBJ2-5	CASKPGDQETQYF	TGTGCCAGCAAACCCGGCGACCAAGAGACCCAGTACTTC
.	.	TRBV20-1	TRBJ2-7	CSGYARDARDEQYF	TGCAGTGGATACGCACGGGACGCGAGGGACGAGCAGTACTTC
.	.	TRBV19	TRBJ2-2	CASSIVDAGELFF	TGTGCCAGTAGTATAGTTGATGCCGGGGAGCTGTTTTTT
.	.	TRBV15	TRBJ1-1	CATSTVNTEAFF	TGTGCCACCTCGACAGTGAACACTGAAGCTTTCTTT